This is a list of T cell receptor beta chains from one sample in a study of read filtering for tumor transcriptome and immune sequencing. TCRdb passed the reads through MiXCR, listing each CDR3 protein once. The sample has about 38,000 distinct CDR3 sequences, about an eighth seen once. Sequencing was performed on a population of CD138-negative cells sorted from bone marrow. The receptors shown here come from a donor at least 40 years old with multiple myeloma. The CDR3 runs from the conserved cysteine through the conserved F or W. A D gene is named only where the DNA matches it firmly. Clone size, where shown, is once, few, many, or a class for clones that have expanded.

d_call: -
clone_size: many
v_call: TRBV29-1
j_call: TRBJ1-5
cdr3_aa: CSGAGYSNQPQHF
cdr3_nt: TGCAGCGGTGCCGGTTATAGCAATCAGCCCCAGCATTTT

d_call: -
clone_size: medium-sized
v_call: TRBV19
j_call: TRBJ2-4
cdr3_aa: CASSIDGKNIQYF
cdr3_nt: TGTGCCAGTAGTATAGACGGGAAAAACATTCAGTACTTC

d_call: TRBD1
clone_size: many
v_call: TRBV20-1
j_call: TRBJ2-3
cdr3_aa: CSASGTGMDTQYF
cdr3_nt: TGCAGTGCTTCCGGGACAGGGATGGATACGCAGTATTTT

d_call: -
clone_size: many
v_call: TRBV20-1
j_call: TRBJ2-7
cdr3_aa: CSSPAERAYEQYF
cdr3_nt: TGCAGCTCTCCGGCGGAGCGAGCCTACGAGCAGTACTTC

d_call: -
clone_size: many
v_call: TRBV2
j_call: TRBJ2-3
cdr3_aa: CASRLADTQYF
cdr3_nt: TGTGCCAGCAGGCTTGCAGATACGCAGTATTTT

d_call: -
clone_size: many
v_call: TRBV15
j_call: TRBJ2-6
cdr3_aa: CATSRDGSSGANVLTF
cdr3_nt: TGTGCCACCAGCAGAGATGGAAGCTCTGGGGCCAACGTCCTGACTTTC

d_call: TRBD1
clone_size: many
v_call: TRBV20-1
j_call: TRBJ2-2
cdr3_aa: CSARNPQGAGELFF
cdr3_nt: TGCAGTGCTAGAAATCCCCAGGGGGCCGGGGAGCTGTTTTTT

d_call: TRBD1
clone_size: many
v_call: TRBV7-6
j_call: TRBJ1-1
cdr3_aa: CASSLDRGLGRNTEAFF
cdr3_nt: TGTGCCAGCAGCTTGGACAGGGGGCTTGGGAGGAACACTGAAGCTTTCTTT

d_call: -
clone_size: many
v_call: TRBV13
j_call: TRBJ2-3
cdr3_aa: CASSLLPGGGDTQYF
cdr3_nt: TGTGCCAGCAGCTTACTTCCAGGGGGAGGAGATACGCAGTATTTT

d_call: -
clone_size: -
v_call: TRBV7-2
j_call: TRBJ2-3
cdr3_aa: CASSLVLGTQYF
cdr3_nt: TGTGCCAGCAGCTTAGTTCTGGGTACGCAGTATTTT

d_call: -
clone_size: few
v_call: TRBV5-1
j_call: TRBJ2-5
cdr3_aa: CASRGDTPWTQYF
cdr3_nt: TGCGCCAGCAGGGGGGACACTCCTTGGACCCAGTACTTC

d_call: -
clone_size: many
v_call: TRBV28
j_call: TRBJ1-1
cdr3_aa: CASSLGRWNTEAFF
cdr3_nt: TGTGCCAGCAGTTTGGGCAGATGGAACACTGAAGCTTTCTTT

d_call: -
clone_size: few
v_call: TRBV29-1
j_call: TRBJ2-5
cdr3_aa: CSVVRGLGETQYF
cdr3_nt: TGCAGCGTTGTCAGGGGATTAGGAGAGACCCAGTACTTC

d_call: -
clone_size: many
v_call: TRBV18
j_call: TRBJ2-7
cdr3_aa: CASSGDQGEQYF
cdr3_nt: TGTGCCAGCTCAGGGGACCAGGGGGAGCAGTACTTC

d_call: -
clone_size: many
v_call: TRBV28
j_call: TRBJ1-1
cdr3_aa: CASRAGTEAFF
cdr3_nt: TGTGCCAGCAGGGCGGGCACTGAAGCTTTCTTT

d_call: TRBD2
clone_size: many
v_call: TRBV30
j_call: TRBJ2-1
cdr3_aa: CAWSVRLAGGPNEQFF
cdr3_nt: TGTGCCTGGAGTGTACGTCTAGCGGGAGGGCCGAATGAGCAGTTCTTC

d_call: -
clone_size: many
v_call: TRBV12-3/TRBV12-4
j_call: TRBJ1-5
cdr3_aa: CASSFKGSNQPQHF
cdr3_nt: TGTGCCAGCAGTTTTAAGGGAAGCAATCAGCCCCAGCATTTT

d_call: -
clone_size: many
v_call: TRBV4-2
j_call: TRBJ1-5
cdr3_aa: CASSQDLSQSQHF
cdr3_nt: TGTGCCAGCAGCCAAGATCTTTCGCAATCCCAGCATTTT

d_call: -
clone_size: -
v_call: TRBV4-2
j_call: TRBJ2-6
cdr3_aa: CASSQSVQTEGANVLTF
cdr3_nt: TGTGCCAGCAGCCAGTCTGTACAAACCGAAGGGGCCAACGTCCTGACTTTC

d_call: TRBD2
clone_size: many
v_call: TRBV6-1
j_call: TRBJ2-5
cdr3_aa: CASSPISSGEQETQYF
cdr3_nt: TGTGCCAGCAGTCCTATTTCTAGCGGAGAACAAGAGACCCAGTACTTC

d_call: TRBD2
clone_size: few
v_call: TRBV7-9
j_call: TRBJ2-7
cdr3_aa: CASSSGLAGSRSVSYEQHF
cdr3_nt: TGTGCCAGCAGCTCGGGACTAGCGGGATCAAGGAGTGTATCCTACGAGCAGCACTTC

d_call: TRBD1
clone_size: few
v_call: TRBV2
j_call: TRBJ2-7
cdr3_aa: CASSGIRDSSSYEQYF
cdr3_nt: TGTGCCAGCAGTGGGATCCGGGACAGTAGCTCCTACGAGCAGTACTTC

d_call: TRBD1
clone_size: many
v_call: TRBV30
j_call: TRBJ2-7
cdr3_aa: CAWTPGTGAYEQYF
cdr3_nt: TGTGCCTGGACCCCCGGGACAGGGGCCTACGAGCAGTACTTC

d_call: TRBD1
clone_size: many
v_call: TRBV28
j_call: TRBJ2-2
cdr3_aa: CASSSTGVERFGELFF
cdr3_nt: TGTGCCAGCAGTTCTACAGGGGTCGAGCGGTTTGGGGAGCTGTTTTTT

d_call: TRBD2
clone_size: many
v_call: TRBV2
j_call: TRBJ2-1
cdr3_aa: CASSKGLAGAVEQFF
cdr3_nt: TGTGCCAGCAGTAAAGGACTAGCGGGAGCAGTTGAGCAGTTCTTC

d_call: TRBD2
clone_size: many
v_call: TRBV20-1
j_call: TRBJ2-7
cdr3_aa: CSARRGLAGSYEQYF
cdr3_nt: TGCAGTGCTAGACGGGGACTAGCGGGGTCCTACGAGCAGTACTTC

d_call: -
clone_size: many
v_call: TRBV20-1
j_call: TRBJ2-5
cdr3_aa: CSASQGLKETQYF
cdr3_nt: TGCAGTGCTAGTCAGGGTTTAAAAGAGACCCAGTACTTC

d_call: TRBD1
clone_size: many
v_call: TRBV7-2
j_call: TRBJ2-2
cdr3_aa: CASSSGQGSSGELFF
cdr3_nt: TGTGCCAGCAGCTCGGGACAGGGTTCTTCCGGGGAGCTGTTTTTT

d_call: -
clone_size: many
v_call: TRBV24-1
j_call: TRBJ2-1
cdr3_aa: CATTPGTANEQFF
cdr3_nt: TGTGCCACCACCCCGGGTACAGCCAATGAGCAGTTCTTC

d_call: TRBD2
clone_size: many
v_call: TRBV3-1
j_call: TRBJ2-1
cdr3_aa: CASSQVGVSGSRNEQFF
cdr3_nt: TGTGCCAGCAGCCAAGTAGGTGTTAGCGGGAGTCGCAATGAGCAGTTCTTC

d_call: TRBD2
clone_size: many
v_call: TRBV19
j_call: TRBJ2-1
cdr3_aa: CASSTSGRVDEQFF
cdr3_nt: TGTGCCAGTAGTACTAGCGGGAGGGTCGATGAGCAGTTCTTC

d_call: -
clone_size: few
v_call: TRBV20-1
j_call: TRBJ1-1
cdr3_aa: CSARPPVTGRRLGNTEAFF
cdr3_nt: TGCAGTGCTAGACCCCCGGTAACAGGGAGGAGATTGGGAAACACTGAAGCTTTCTTT

d_call: -
clone_size: many
v_call: TRBV24-1
j_call: TRBJ2-2
cdr3_aa: CATSDQGWNTGELFF
cdr3_nt: TGTGCCACCAGTGATCAGGGATGGAACACCGGGGAGCTGTTTTTT

d_call: -
clone_size: -
v_call: TRBV29-1
j_call: TRBJ2-7
cdr3_aa: CSAKERRGRRSEQYF
cdr3_nt: TGCAGCGCCAAAGAGAGGAGGGGGCGTCGCTCCGAGCAGTACTTC

d_call: -
clone_size: -
v_call: TRBV24-1
j_call: TRBJ2-2
cdr3_aa: CATSAPTGTGEQLF
cdr3_nt: TGTGCCACCAGTGCCCCCACTGGGACCGGGGAGCAGTTATTT

d_call: -
clone_size: many
v_call: TRBV20-1
j_call: TRBJ2-3
cdr3_aa: CSASGLAGDTQYF
cdr3_nt: TGCAGTGCTAGCGGGCTCGCCGGAGATACGCAGTATTTT

d_call: TRBD1
clone_size: many
v_call: TRBV20-1
j_call: TRBJ2-1
cdr3_aa: CSARDRNLYNEQFF
cdr3_nt: TGCAGTGCCCGGGACAGGAACCTCTACAATGAGCAGTTCTTC

d_call: -
clone_size: many
v_call: TRBV9
j_call: TRBJ2-5
cdr3_aa: CASSPSPRVGETQYF
cdr3_nt: TGTGCCAGCAGCCCCTCCCCTAGAGTTGGAGAGACCCAGTACTTC

d_call: -
clone_size: many
v_call: TRBV12-3/TRBV12-4
j_call: TRBJ2-1
cdr3_aa: CASSLIGGVSYNEQFF
cdr3_nt: TGTGCCAGCAGTTTAATCGGCGGGGTCTCCTACAATGAGCAGTTCTTC

d_call: TRBD2
clone_size: many
v_call: TRBV20-1
j_call: TRBJ2-1
cdr3_aa: CSARGEELAGGGSYNEQFF
cdr3_nt: TGCAGTGCTAGAGGGGAGGAGCTAGCGGGAGGCGGGTCCTACAATGAGCAGTTCTTC

d_call: -
clone_size: many
v_call: TRBV9
j_call: TRBJ2-2
cdr3_aa: CASGGKDSPTTGELFF
cdr3_nt: TGTGCCAGCGGGGGGAAGGACAGCCCCACTACCGGGGAGCTGTTTTTT

d_call: TRBD1
clone_size: many
v_call: TRBV29-1
j_call: TRBJ2-7
cdr3_aa: CSVSQGAAYEQYF
cdr3_nt: TGCAGCGTTAGTCAGGGGGCAGCCTACGAGCAGTACTTC

d_call: -
clone_size: many
v_call: TRBV5-1
j_call: TRBJ2-3
cdr3_aa: CASSLTGLDTQYF
cdr3_nt: TGCGCCAGCAGCTTGACGGGGCTAGATACGCAGTATTTT

d_call: -
clone_size: medium-sized
v_call: TRBV28
j_call: TRBJ1-4
cdr3_aa: CASSLASAPNEKLFF
cdr3_nt: TGTGCCAGCAGTTTAGCGAGCGCCCCTAATGAAAAACTGTTTTTT

d_call: -
clone_size: many
v_call: TRBV27
j_call: TRBJ2-5
cdr3_aa: CASSSAGAKQETQYF
cdr3_nt: TGTGCCAGCAGTTCCGCAGGGGCCAAACAAGAGACCCAGTACTTC

d_call: -
clone_size: few
v_call: TRBV27
j_call: TRBJ1-4
cdr3_aa: CASSPYLGDRGPEKLFF
cdr3_nt: TGTGCCAGCAGTCCTTATCTGGGGGACCGAGGTCCTGAAAAACTGTTTTTT

d_call: -
clone_size: many
v_call: TRBV5-5
j_call: TRBJ1-5
cdr3_aa: CASSITQGPQHF
cdr3_nt: TGTGCCAGCAGCATTACGCAGGGGCCCCAGCATTTT

d_call: TRBD2
clone_size: many
v_call: TRBV7-9
j_call: TRBJ2-1
cdr3_aa: CASSLGLAGNNEQFF
cdr3_nt: TGTGCCAGCAGCTTAGGACTAGCGGGGAACAATGAGCAGTTCTTC